The present T cell receptor (beta chain) was sequenced within a study of CD8 T cells in Susac syndrome. With random hexamers, 0.5 to 1 ug RNA was reverse transcribed. A single record per CDR3 protein comes from TCRdb applying MiXCR to the immunoSEQ multiplex PCR reads. Among more than 120,000 distinct CDR3 sequences listed, roughly 94% were seen once. The CDR3 is 16 amino acids. Per the germline V gene, CDR1 is MNHNS and CDR2 is SASEGT. V dropped 5 bases and J dropped 5; count of bases not matched to a gene: 11. The chain recombines TRBV6-1 with TRBJ1-3, with 8 nucleotides matching TRBD1. Sequenced sample: CD4+ T cells from PBMCs. The sequence derives from a human donor in good health. The CDR3 loop reads CASSQERTGFRNTIYF. The CDR3 coding sequence is TGTGCCAGCAGTCAAGAAAGGACAGGGTTCCGAAACACCATATATTTT.